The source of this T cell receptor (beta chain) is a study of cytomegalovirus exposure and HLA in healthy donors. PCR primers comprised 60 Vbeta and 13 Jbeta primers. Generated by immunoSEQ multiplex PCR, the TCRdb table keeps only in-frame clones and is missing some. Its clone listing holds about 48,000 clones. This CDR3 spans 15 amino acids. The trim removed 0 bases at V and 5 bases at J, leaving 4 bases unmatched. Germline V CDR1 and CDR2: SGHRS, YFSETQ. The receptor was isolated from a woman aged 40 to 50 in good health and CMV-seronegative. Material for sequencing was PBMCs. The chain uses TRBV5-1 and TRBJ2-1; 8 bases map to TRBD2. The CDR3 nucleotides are TGCGCCAGCAGCTTGGATACTAGCGGAGACAATGAGCAGTTCTTC. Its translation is CASSLDTSGDNEQFF.